This T cell receptor (beta chain) was captured in a study of cytomegalovirus exposure and HLA in healthy donors. About the research overall: A prior analysis found about 110 million unique TCR beta sequences from around 180 million T cells.

Researchers ran the PCR with 60 Vbeta and 13 Jbeta primers. Profiling relied on immunoSEQ multiplex PCR, and the TCRdb table lists in-frame clones only, not all of them. The data show around 200,000 clones, 65% to 85% seen once. Germline CDR1 and CDR2: MNHEY and SVGAGI. The CDR3 extends over 12 amino acids. V lost 4 bases, J lost 15 bases, and 6 bases stayed unmatched. This TCR was sampled from a woman aged 18 to 35 in good health and CMV-seronegative. The material sequenced was PBMCs. The chain employs TRBV6-5 and TRBJ2-1; TRBD2 matches at 10 bases. The CDR3 protein is CASSSLAGAGFF. The DNA for the CDR3 is TGTGCCAGCAGTTCCCTAGCGGGAGCGGGGTTCTTC.